Included here is one T cell receptor (beta chain) sequence, with context. Here immunoSEQ multiplex PCR was the method, and the copy in TCRdb shows in-frame clones only, minus some. The sample lists 80,000 to 100,000 clones, roughly 86% seen once, with 20% in the top ten. This specimen comes from a study of blood T cell repertoires in COVID-19. Across the whole study: In each case, the material was cDNA or gDNA derived from T cells, B-cell-depleted T cells, or PBMCs.

This CDR3 has 17 amino acids. Trimming took 4 bases from V and 2 from J, leaving 18 bases between them. Germline values: CDR1 LGHNA, CDR2 YSLEER. The material sequenced was peripheral blood. The rearrangement links TRBV4-3 to TRBJ1-3; D is possibly TRBD1 (5 bases). The TCR originated in a human donor in a cohort sampled during active COVID-19. DNA of the CDR3: TGCGCCAGCAGCCCCAACCGAGGATTAGGGGCTGGAAACACCATATATTTT. Translated: CASSPNRGLGAGNTIYF.